The present entry profiles one TCR beta chain with its context. The data are from a study of blood T cell repertoires in COVID-19. Study overall: COVID-19 samples collected from the United States, Italy and Spain covered acute and convalescent phases. T cells, B-cell-depleted T cells, or PBMCs supplied cDNA or gDNA.

CDR3 length: 13 residues. V shed 10 bases, J shed 9 bases, and the junction held 4 bases outside the gene matches. Sequencing used immunoSEQ multiplex PCR; TCRdb keeps in-frame clones, though not all of them. The sample has 140,000 to 150,000 clones; 88% are singletons. The receptor was isolated from a woman between 50 and 59 years old with acute or convalescent COVID-19. The sequencing sample was made of peripheral blood. The genes are TRBV12-3 or TRBV12-4 and TRBJ2-1, with 15 bases matching TRBD2. As DNA, the CDR3 is TGTGCCACCGGACTAGCGGGAGGGGGTGAGCAGTTCTTC. Encoded protein: CATGLAGGGEQFF.